One sample yielded the 16 T cell receptor beta chains listed below, sequenced in a study of OX40 agonist ivuxolimab in advanced cancers. The method was immunoSEQ multiplex PCR; TCRdb's version includes in-frame clones alone and lacks a portion of them. This table holds roughly 66,000 clones, around 80% found once. Sample: CD4+ or CD8+ T cells sorted from blood, taken in a trial of the OX40 agonist ivuxolimab. The receptors derive from an adult with an advanced solid tumor such as melanoma, head and neck, liver or kidney cancer.

A few counts support this clone. J is TRBJ1-1 and V is TRBV21-1. TRBV21-1 is labeled a pseudogene. This CDR3 comprises 13 residues. CDR3 nucleotides: TGTGCCAGCAGCAACCCTAGGGCAGGTGAAGCTTTCTTT. This sequence encodes CASSNPRAGEAFF.

The V and J genes are TRBV11-3 and TRBJ2-7; D is perhaps TRBD2 (6 bases). Trimming stripped 4 bases from V and 2 bases from J, with 9 bases between. The CDR3 is 13 amino acids. In germline, CDR1 is SGHNT, CDR2 YENEEA. CDR3 sequence (DNA): TGTGCCAGCAGCTCCGGGGGAACCTACGAGCAGTACTTC. It specifies CASSSGGTYEQYF.

V gene TRBV19 combines with J gene TRBJ2-1, with D perhaps TRBD1 or TRBD2 (6 bases each). This CDR3 contains 14 residues. V shed 6 bases and J shed 7 bases, with 16 bases lying between them. Germline loops: CDR1 LNHDA, CDR2 SQIVND (reference sequence). CDR3 sequence: CASRKAGAGNEQFF. The CDR3 coding sequence is TGTGCCAGTAGGAAGGCAGGGGCGGGAAATGAGCAGTTCTTC.

There are a few counts of this clone. CDR3: CASQPGSRDQPQHF. CDR3 bases: TGTGCCAGCCAACCGGGATCACGGGATCAGCCCCAGCATTTT. This sequence joins TRBV2 and TRBJ1-5; no reliable D call. In germline, CDR1 is SNHLY, CDR2 FYNNEI. The CDR3 contains 14 residues. The ends were cut back, 8 bases at V and 5 bases at J, with 16 bases in the middle.

The chain uses TRBV15 and TRBJ2-1; the match to TRBD1 covers 7 bases. Germline CDR1 LNHNV, CDR2 YYDKDF (reference sequence). This CDR3 has 14 amino acids. The V segment lost 3 bases and the J segment 3 bases; nucleotides outside the gene matches: 2. The chain's CDR3 is CATSRTGNYNEQFF. CDR3 nucleotides: TGTGCCACCAGCAGGACAGGGAACTACAATGAGCAGTTCTTC.

V usage is TRBV29-1 and J usage is TRBJ1-4, with D unresolved. The V end was cut by 3 bases, the J end by 8 bases, with 4 bases between. The CDR3 runs 10 residues. Per the germline V gene, CDR1 is SQVTM and CDR2 is ANQGSEA. Written as DNA, the CDR3 is TGCAGCGTTGAGGGCGAAAAACTGTTTTTT. Residues: CSVEGEKLFF.

This clone was detected only once. The chain employs TRBV5-1 and TRBJ1-1, with TRBD1 identical over 7 bases. V shed 4 bases and J 1 base; nucleotides not matched to a gene: 7. CDR1 and CDR2 from the germline V gene are SGHRS and YFSETQ. CDR3 size: 15 residues. CDR3 residues: CASSVDRVTNTEAFF. CDR3 nucleotides: TGCGCCAGCAGCGTAGACAGGGTTACGAACACTGAAGCTTTCTTT.

This clone was detected once. The chain uses TRBV5-1 and TRBJ1-2; D perhaps matches TRBD1 (5 bases). The germline V and J ends were trimmed by 4 bases and 5 bases, with 18 bases remaining between them. This CDR3 has 15 residues. CDR1 and CDR2 (germline): SGHRS, YFSETQ. CDR3 nucleotides: TGCGCCAGCAGCGTGGAAGGGACGGAGGCGTATGGCTACACCTTC. Encoded protein: CASSVEGTEAYGYTF.

Only a few counts were recorded for this clone. The chain uses TRBV5-1 and TRBJ1-2, with D perhaps TRBD1 (6 bases). Germline assignment: CDR1 SGHRS and CDR2 YFSETQ. V was shortened by 2 bases and J by 6 bases, with 14 bases between the two germline ends. This CDR3 has 14 amino acids. Written as DNA, the CDR3 is TGCGCCAGCAGCTTCGGGTTGCAGGGGCATGGCTACACCTTC. Translated: CASSFGLQGHGYTF. Drawing the rest from reference TRBV5-1 and TRBJ1-2, the complete variable domain is KAGVTQTPRYLIKTRGQQVTLSCSPISGHRSVSWYQQTPGQGLQFLFEYFSETQRNKGNFPGRFSGRQFSNSRSEMNVSTLELGDSALYLCASSFGLQGHGYTFGSGTRLTVV.

This chain connects TRBV5-1 to TRBJ1-3; D remains unclear. The CDR3 totals 17 residues. Germline V gene lookup returns CDR1 SGHRS and CDR2 YFSETQ. V dropped 0 bases and J dropped 1 base, with 14 bases sitting between them. CDR3 nucleotides: TGCGCCAGCAGCTTGGCCGATCAGTCGTCTTCTGGAAACACCATATATTTT. It translates to CASSLADQSSSGNTIYF.

The rearrangement uses TRBV5-4 and TRBJ1-2, with D hard to call. Germline CDR1 SGHNT, CDR2 YYREEE (reference sequence). The CDR3 is made up of 13 amino acids. V shed 2 bases and J shed 2 bases, with 7 bases lying between them. For the CDR3, the DNA is TGTGCCAGCAGCTTAGTCGGGAACTATGGCTACACCTTC. Translation: CASSLVGNYGYTF.

This rearrangement joins TRBV28 to TRBJ1-1; D call uncertain. Trimming pared 6 bases from V and 2 bases from J, leaving 4 bases between. CDR1 and CDR2 (germline): MDHEN, SYDVKM. This CDR3 is built from 11 residues. The CDR3 sequence is CASSTNTEAFF. CDR3 in DNA: TGTGCCAGCAGCACAAACACTGAAGCTTTCTTT. Together with reference TRBV28 and TRBJ1-1, the CDR3 gives the full variable domain: DVKVTQSSRYLVKRTGEKVFLECVQDMDHENMFWYRQDPGLGLRLIYFSYDVKMKEKGDIPEGYSVSREKKERFSLILESASTNQTSMYLCASSTNTEAFFGQGTRLTVV.

This chain links TRBV5-1 with TRBJ1-1; no definite D call. Germline V gene sequence: CDR1 SGHRS, CDR2 YFSETQ. This CDR3 is 13 amino acids long. Deletions cut 3 bases from V and 1 base from J, with 7 bases between. CDR3 sequence reads: CASSSEGNTEAFF. The DNA of the CDR3 is TGCGCCAGCAGCTCAGAGGGGAACACTGAAGCTTTCTTT.

The rearrangement links TRBV5-1 to TRBJ1-2, with D tentatively TRBD1 (6 bases). V shed 0 bases and J shed 3 bases, with 6 bases lying between them. This CDR3 region has 13 residues. CDR1 and CDR2 from the germline V gene are SGHRS and YFSETQ. The CDR3: CASSLGTDYGYTF. As DNA, the CDR3 is TGCGCCAGCAGCTTGGGGACAGACTATGGCTACACCTTC.

This chain uses TRBV7-2 with TRBJ1-2; D unresolved. This CDR3 is 14 amino acids long. The germline CDR1 and CDR2 sequences are SGHTA and FQGNSA. Trimming took off 1 base at V and 0 bases at J, with 6 bases between the two ends. The CDR3 nucleotides read TGTGCCAGCAGCTTAGGGCTAACTAACTATGGCTACACCTTC. It yields the protein CASSLGLTNYGYTF.

A single count supports this clone. The chain links TRBV6-5 to TRBJ1-1; a weak D match, TRBD1 (5 bases). There are 10 residues in the CDR3. Germline V gene lookup returns CDR1 MNHEY and CDR2 SVGAGI. V lost 11 bases and J lost 10, with 14 bases in between. CDR3 sequence reads: CAAGGYRAFF. The CDR3 DNA is TGTGCCGCCGGGGGATACAGAGCTTTCTTT.